The next 9 T cell receptor beta chains were all read from a single sample in a study of cytomegalovirus exposure and HLA in healthy donors (dated by TCRdb to about 2017). Libraries were built with the immunoSEQ multiplex PCR assay. The multiplex PCR relied on a mix of 60 forward primers for TCR Vbeta segments and 13 reverse primers for TCR Jbeta segments. TCRdb obtained this table from immuneACCESS and retained in-frame rearrangements with V and J assigned. These tables miss some clones; where compared with another copy, unresolved V genes account for less than half of the shortfall, and the remainder is unexplained. The sample has roughly 110,000 clones on record, roughly 80% of them singletons. The ten largest clones add up to approximately 2.5% of the sample. Specimen: PBMCs. The receptors were sampled from a man between 25 and 39 years old in good health and CMV-seropositive.

The V gene is TRBV6-5, the J gene TRBJ2-7; 7 nucleotides match TRBD2. Germline loops: CDR1 MNHEY, CDR2 SVGAGI. This CDR3 comprises 15 residues. V lost 6 bases to trimming and J lost 1 base; unmatched junction nucleotides: 9. CDR3 sequence (DNA): TGTGCCAGCAGAAGCGGGGATGTAAGATCCTACGAGCAGTACTTC. Translation gives CASRSGDVRSYEQYF.

The chain is built from TRBV2 and TRBJ2-5, with 13 positions matching TRBD2. Losses at the gene ends were 7 bases for V and 4 bases for J; bases not matched to a gene: 15. Germline V gives CDR1 SNHLY, CDR2 FYNNEI. This CDR3 comprises 18 residues. This chain's CDR3 is CASMIPGLAGSRGETQYF. For the CDR3, the DNA is TGTGCCAGCATGATACCGGGACTAGCGGGGTCTCGCGGAGAGACCCAGTACTTC.

About this clone: A read error may produce the germline difference seen at one junction end. This chain connects TRBV19 to TRBJ2-7; 9 positions match TRBD1. The CDR3 contains 16 residues. Germline loops: CDR1 LNHDA, CDR2 SQIVND (reference sequence). The chain's CDR3 is CASSIDSGTGSSEQYF. For the CDR3, the DNA is TGTGCCAGTAGTATAGATTCTGGGACAGGGTCCTCCGAGCAGTACTTC.

The chain is built from TRBV18 and TRBJ1-1; D perhaps matches TRBD1 (6 bases). Trimming took 8 bases from V and 7 from J, leaving 17 bases between them. Germline assignment: CDR1 KGHSH and CDR2 LQKENI. The CDR3 has 13 amino acids. In DNA, the CDR3 is TGTGCCAGCCGTATAATTCAGGGGAATGAAGCTTTCTTT. Translated, it gives CASRIIQGNEAFF.

The chain employs TRBV4-2 and TRBJ2-6; 7 nucleotides agree with TRBD1. CDR3 length equals 17 residues. V was pared by 3 bases and J by 1 base, with 6 bases of the junction left unmatched. From germline, CDR1 is LGHNA and CDR2 YNFKEQ. CDR3 bases: TGTGCCAGCAGCCAGAAAGGGGGCCGATCTGGGGCCAACGTCCTGACTTTC. Translated, it gives CASSQKGGRSGANVLTF.

CDR3 loop: CASSLASGGAGSYADTQYF. The CDR3, as DNA: TGTGCCAGCAGCTTAGCTAGCGGGGGGGCCGGTTCATATGCAGATACGCAGTATTTT. The rearrangement links TRBV7-9 to TRBJ2-3; 11 bases fit TRBD2. This CDR3 region has 19 residues. V was pared by 0 bases and J by 4 bases, with 12 bases of the junction left unmatched. Germline CDR1 SEHNR, CDR2 FQNEAQ (reference sequence).

The sample holds one count of this clone. V usage is TRBV6-1 and J usage is TRBJ1-5; the D gene is possibly TRBD1 (6 bases). Germline V gives CDR1 MNHNS, CDR2 SASEGT. The CDR3 contains 13 residues. V was shortened by 10 bases and J by 4 bases, with 14 bases between the two germline ends. In nucleotides, the CDR3 is TGTGCCACACAGGGTCTATGGAATCAGCCCCAGCATTTT. Translating it yields CATQGLWNQPQHF.

The chain combines TRBV2 with TRBJ1-1; tentatively, D is TRBD1 (5 bases). The CDR3 loop spans 14 amino acids. Germline CDR1 reads SNHLY; CDR2 reads FYNNEI. The V gene lost 6 bases and the J gene lost 4 bases, with 15 bases spanning the gap. The CDR3 reads CASRPGLGFTEAFF. DNA for the CDR3: TGTGCCAGCAGACCGGGACTGGGGTTCACTGAAGCTTTCTTT.

The genes are TRBV5-6 and TRBJ2-5; D call uncertain. The assigned J gene may be wrong: the sequence end matches TRBJ2-7 better. The CDR3 is made up of 12 amino acids. CDR1 is SGHDT, CDR2 YYEEEE, per germline. The CDR3 nucleotides are TGTGCCAGCAGCTTGGCCTCCTACGAGCAGTACTTC. Its translation is CASSLASYEQYF.